In its sample, the clone carrying this T cell receptor beta chain was seen many times. The data were taken from a study of spatial heterogeneity in lung cancer. About the research overall: A unique TCR and UMI combination showed up more than ten times in raw reads, on average.

TCRdb re-called the 5' RACE reads with MiXCR, one entry per CDR3 protein. The sample lists about 36,000 distinct CDR3 sequences; under 8% were seen once. The sample's time point: sample taken at primary tumor resection. 72 TRACERx patients with early, untreated non-small cell lung cancer donated samples. This receptor was taken from a female donor with early-stage non-small cell lung cancer. The sequencing here drew on PBMCs, taken at surgery.

In nucleotides, the CDR3 is TGCAGTGCTGGGTTGAGGTGGGCATCACCCCAGCATTTT. Its protein product is CSAGLRWASPQHF. The J gene is TRBJ1-5, the V gene TRBV20-1; no clear D gene. The CDR3 is 13 amino acids. V lost 5 bases and J 10 bases, leaving 18 bases between the germline ends. Germline V gene lookup returns CDR1 DFQATT and CDR2 SNEGSKA (reference sequence).